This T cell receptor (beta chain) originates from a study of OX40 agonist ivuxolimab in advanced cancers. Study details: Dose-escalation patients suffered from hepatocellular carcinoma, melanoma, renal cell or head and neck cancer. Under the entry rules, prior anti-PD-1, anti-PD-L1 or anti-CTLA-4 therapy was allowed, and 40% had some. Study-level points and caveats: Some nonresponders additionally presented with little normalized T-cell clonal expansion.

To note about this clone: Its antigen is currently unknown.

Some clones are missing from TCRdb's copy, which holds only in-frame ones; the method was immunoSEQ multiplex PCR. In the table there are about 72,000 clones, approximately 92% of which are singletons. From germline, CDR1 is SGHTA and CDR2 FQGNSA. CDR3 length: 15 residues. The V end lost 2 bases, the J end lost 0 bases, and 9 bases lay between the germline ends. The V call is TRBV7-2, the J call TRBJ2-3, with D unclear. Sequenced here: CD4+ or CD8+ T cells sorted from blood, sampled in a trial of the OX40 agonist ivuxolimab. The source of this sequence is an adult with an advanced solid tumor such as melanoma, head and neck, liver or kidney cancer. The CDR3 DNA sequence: TGTGCCAGCAGCTTACCCGCTAGTAGCACAGATACGCAGTATTTT. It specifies CASSLPASSTDTQYF. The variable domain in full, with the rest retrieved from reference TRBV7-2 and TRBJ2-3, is GAGVSQSPSNKVTEKGKDVELRCDPISGHTALYWYRQSLGQGLEFLIYFQGNSAPDKSGLPSDRFSAERTGGSVSTLTIQRTQQEDSAVYLCASSLPASSTDTQYFGPGTRLTVL.